This record looks at one T cell receptor (beta chain) sequence and its context. The data originate from a study of blood T cell repertoires in COVID-19. TCRdb keeps only in-frame clones here, not all; method: immunoSEQ multiplex PCR. The sample has about 170,000 clones; approximately 82% are singletons. The CDR3 spans 14 residues. Germline loops: CDR1 LNHDA, CDR2 SQIVND (reference sequence). Trimming took 1 base from V and 0 from J, leaving 6 bases between them. V gene TRBV19 combines with J gene TRBJ1-2, with unresolved D. This receptor was identified in a woman older than 75 with acute or convalescent COVID-19. What was sequenced was peripheral blood. This CDR3 is CASSIVTANYGYTF. Written as DNA, the CDR3 is TGTGCCAGTAGTATAGTTACAGCTAACTATGGCTACACCTTC.